This is a list of T cell receptor beta chains from one sample in a study of cytomegalovirus exposure and HLA in healthy donors. Using immunoSEQ multiplex PCR, the repertoire was profiled, and TCRdb retains in-frame clones only, with some absent. The sample holds about 130,000 clones. The sample consisted of PBMCs. All receptors derive from a man aged 18-30 years in good health and CMV-seronegative. Both conserved end residues are part of each CDR3. Fields, in order: J gene, V gene, D gene, CDR3 protein, CDR3 DNA. The D gene is left open where the match is weak.

TRBJ2-2,TRBV2,.,CASRGDYTGELFF,TGTGCCAGCAGAGGGGACTACACCGGGGAGCTGTTTTTT
TRBJ2-4,TRBV11-2,TRBD2,CASSGGGGRAPQYF,TGTGCCAGCAGCGGGGGCGGCGGGAGGGCCCCTCAGTACTTC
TRBJ2-3,TRBV29-1,TRBD2,CSVDTSGTQYF,TGCAGCGTTGATACTAGCGGTACGCAGTATTTT
TRBJ1-5,TRBV4-2,.,CASSQDEGANQPQHF,TGTGCCAGCAGCCAAGACGAAGGGGCAAATCAGCCCCAGCATTTT
TRBJ1-6,TRBV9,TRBD1,CASSRGQGYSPLHF,TGTGCCAGCAGCAGGGGACAGGGGTATTCACCCCTCCACTTT
TRBJ1-5,TRBV11-3,.,CASSLELSNQPQHF,TGTGCCAGCAGTCTCGAGCTTAGCAATCAGCCCCAGCATTTT
TRBJ1-1,TRBV28,.,CASSSLPGGEAFF,TGTGCCAGCAGTTCCCTCCCCGGGGGAGAAGCTTTCTTT
TRBJ1-1,TRBV7-9,.,CASSLRGAAGTEAFF,TGTGCCAGCAGCTTACGCGGGGCAGCCGGGACTGAAGCTTTCTTT
TRBJ2-5,TRBV4-1,.,CASSQGGGETQYF,TGCGCCAGCAGCCAAGGGGGAGGAGAGACCCAGTACTTC
TRBJ2-7,TRBV19,.,CASSIRRGPFTYEQYF,TGTGCCAGTAGTATACGGCGGGGGCCTTTCACCTACGAGCAGTACTTC
TRBJ2-2,TRBV9,TRBD2,CASSLRLAGGPPNTGELFF,TGTGCCAGCAGCTTACGACTAGCGGGGGGCCCACCGAACACCGGGGAGCTGTTTTTT
TRBJ1-4,TRBV6-5,.,CASSFQGGGEKLFF,TGTGCCAGCAGTTTCCAGGGAGGTGGTGAAAAACTGTTTTTT
TRBJ2-7,TRBV10-3,.,CAISESRGGIDEQYF,TGTGCCATCAGTGAGTCCCGGGGAGGAATCGACGAGCAGTACTTC
TRBJ2-3,TRBV7-9,TRBD1,CASSRTGTDTQYF,TGTGCCAGCAGTCGGACAGGGACAGATACGCAGTATTTT
TRBJ2-7,TRBV9,TRBD1,CASSVGQGDYYEQYF,TGTGCCAGCAGCGTCGGACAGGGGGACTACTACGAGCAGTACTTC
TRBJ2-2,TRBV7-3,.,CASSRYRDDGELFF,TGTGCCAGCAGCAGATACAGGGATGACGGGGAGCTGTTTTTT
TRBJ1-6,TRBV6-6,TRBD1,CASSARGDHNSPLHF,TGTGCCAGCAGTGCCAGGGGGGACCATAATTCACCCCTCCACTTT
TRBJ1-5,TRBV27,TRBD1,CASSPYRGSSNQPQHF,TGTGCCAGCAGTCCCTACAGGGGCTCCAGCAATCAGCCCCAGCATTTT
TRBJ1-4,TRBV28,TRBD1,CASSTTGTGYEKLFF,TGTGCCAGCAGTACAACCGGGACAGGGTATGAAAAACTGTTTTTT
TRBJ2-3,TRBV28,.,CASSFVGVGETDTQYF,TGTGCCAGCAGTTTTGTGGGAGTCGGTGAGACAGATACGCAGTATTTT
TRBJ1-2,TRBV19,TRBD1,CASHSRGLEGYTF,TGTGCCAGTCACTCCAGGGGGCTTGAAGGCTACACCTTC
TRBJ2-3,TRBV7-9,.,CASSEAGDTQYF,TGTGCCAGCAGCGAAGCGGGAGATACGCAGTATTTT
TRBJ2-7,TRBV19,TRBD1,CASSSRQGSYEQYF,TGTGCCAGTAGTTCCCGACAGGGCTCCTACGAGCAGTACTTC
TRBJ2-2,TRBV5-1,.,CASSLLSDSNTGELFF,TGCGCCAGCAGCTTGTTAAGCGATTCGAACACCGGGGAGCTGTTTTTT
TRBJ1-6,TRBV5-4,TRBD1,CASSPGQGNSPLHF,TGTGCCAGCAGCCCGGGACAGGGTAATTCACCCCTCCACTTT
TRBJ1-2,TRBV5-4,TRBD1,CASSENTGVRGGYTF,TGTGCCAGCAGCGAAAATACAGGGGTCAGGGGTGGCTACACCTTC
TRBJ2-3,TRBV7-6,.,CASESRSTDTQYF,TGTGCCAGCGAGAGCCGAAGCACAGATACGCAGTATTTT
TRBJ2-7,TRBV5-1,TRBD2,CASSDLAGGPYEQYF,TGCGCCAGCAGCGATCTAGCGGGAGGGCCCTACGAGCAGTACTTC
TRBJ2-6,TRBV7-9,.,CASSSGRGEDGANVLTF,TGTGCCAGCAGCTCCGGCAGGGGAGAGGATGGGGCCAACGTCCTGACTTTC
TRBJ2-5,TRBV7-2,TRBD2,CASSLELAGFQETQYF,TGTGCCAGCAGCTTAGAACTAGCGGGGTTCCAAGAGACCCAGTACTTC
TRBJ2-3,TRBV5-6,.,CASSWAADSLGTDTQYF,TGTGCCAGCAGCTGGGCTGCGGACAGCCTTGGCACAGATACGCAGTATTTT
TRBJ2-3,TRBV30,.,CAWTDQRTGTPSTDTQYF,TGTGCCTGGACCGATCAGCGAACCGGGACACCCAGCACAGATACGCAGTATTTT
TRBJ2-3,TRBV7-3,TRBD1,CASSLNWDSSTDTQYF,TGTGCCAGCAGCCTAAACTGGGACAGTAGCACAGATACGCAGTATTTT
TRBJ1-4,TRBV30,.,CAWSVGGTNLNEKLFF,TGTGCCTGGAGTGTAGGCGGGACCAATCTCAATGAAAAACTGTTTTTT
TRBJ2-5,TRBV25-1,.,CASSEEAGIVETQYF,TGTGCCAGCAGTGAAGAGGCGGGAATTGTAGAGACCCAGTACTTC
TRBJ1-4,TRBV11-2,.,CASSLIRGINEKLFF,TGTGCCAGCAGCTTGATAAGGGGAATCAATGAAAAACTGTTTTTT
TRBJ1-2,TRBV7-3,.,CASSLTGLYNYGYTF,TGTGCCAGCAGCTTAACGGGACTTTATAACTATGGCTACACCTTC
TRBJ2-3,TRBV11-2,TRBD2,CASSLGGGGYTDTQYF,TGTGCCAGCAGCTTAGGGGGCGGGGGGTACACAGATACGCAGTATTTT
TRBJ1-2,TRBV28,TRBD1,CASSNSATGTNYGYTF,TGTGCCAGCAGCAACAGTGCGACAGGGACTAACTATGGCTACACCTTC
TRBJ1-2,TRBV9,.,CASSGPSRAAYGYTF,TGTGCCAGCAGTGGACCGAGCAGGGCGGCCTATGGCTACACCTTC
TRBJ2-2,TRBV27,.,CASSILATRTGELFF,TGTGCCAGCAGTATCCTAGCGACACGCACCGGGGAGCTGTTTTTT
TRBJ2-3,TRBV5-8,TRBD2,CASARETSPITDTQYF,TGTGCCAGCGCGCGGGAGACTAGCCCTATCACAGATACGCAGTATTTT
TRBJ1-5,TRBV6-5,TRBD1,CASSYRTGNQPQHF,TGTGCCAGCAGTTACAGGACAGGGAATCAGCCCCAGCATTTT
TRBJ1-2,TRBV30,.,CAWSRRTATNYGYTF,TGTGCCTGGAGCAGGAGGACAGCAACTAACTATGGCTACACCTTC
TRBJ1-4,TRBV5-5,.,CASSRGGAGEKLFF,TGTGCCAGCAGCCGAGGGGGGGCCGGCGAAAAACTGTTTTTT
TRBJ2-1,TRBV29-1,TRBD2,CSVSTSGSSYNEQFF,TGCAGCGTTTCTACTAGCGGGAGCTCCTACAATGAGCAGTTCTTC
TRBJ2-7,TRBV25-1,.,CASSASQGYEQYF,TGTGCCAGCAGTGCCTCACAGGGCTACGAGCAGTACTTC
TRBJ1-2,TRBV28,.,CASRDETTANYGYTF,TGTGCCAGCAGGGACGAGACGACAGCTAACTATGGCTACACCTTC
TRBJ2-3,TRBV18,TRBD2,CASSQAGDSTDTQYF,TGTGCCAGCTCACAAGCGGGGGACAGCACAGATACGCAGTATTTT
TRBJ1-5,TRBV7-8,.,CASSLGWGPNQPQHF,TGTGCCAGCAGCTTAGGGTGGGGCCCCAATCAGCCCCAGCATTTT
TRBJ2-3,TRBV11-2,TRBD2,CASSTSGGAFHTDTQYF,TGTGCCAGCAGCACCAGCGGGGGGGCGTTCCACACAGATACGCAGTATTTT
TRBJ2-7,TRBV27,.,CASRKLNRDYEQYF,TGTGCCAGCCGAAAGCTTAACAGGGACTACGAGCAGTACTTC
TRBJ2-1,TRBV5-6,.,CASSLRRTHSYNEQFF,TGTGCCAGCAGCTTGCGAAGGACACACTCCTACAATGAGCAGTTCTTC
TRBJ2-1,TRBV14,TRBD1,CASNQGQGFLNEQFF,TGTGCCAGCAACCAAGGACAGGGCTTTCTCAATGAGCAGTTCTTC
TRBJ2-1,TRBV10-3,TRBD2,CAISEPHRAGGPNEQFF,TGTGCCATCAGTGAGCCCCACCGTGCGGGAGGTCCGAATGAGCAGTTCTTC
TRBJ2-3,TRBV5-1,.,CASSPPLTQTDTQYF,TGCGCCAGCAGCCCACCCCTGACACAGACAGATACGCAGTATTTT
TRBJ1-1,TRBV28,.,CASSFAGVGTEAFF,TGTGCCAGCAGTTTTGCAGGGGTAGGGACTGAAGCTTTCTTT
TRBJ2-1,TRBV11-3,.,CASSLHPGAGNEQFF,TGTGCCAGCAGCTTACATCCTGGGGCCGGGAATGAGCAGTTCTTC
TRBJ2-5,TRBV4-1,TRBD2,CATASGGVGETQYF,TGCGCCACCGCTTCGGGGGGGGTAGGAGAGACCCAGTACTTC